This TCR beta chain was captured in a study of breast tumors, draining lymph nodes, adjacent tissues. Trimming at V came to 6 bases and at J to 8 bases, leaving 8 bases not matched to a gene. This CDR3 contains 14 residues. The lymph nodes were axillary draining lymph nodes from breast cancer patients. This clonotype was seen ten or more times. TCRdb independently ran MiXCR on the multiplex PCR reads; one entry per CDR3 protein. Altogether some 130,000 distinct CDR3 sequences are present, about 20% being singletons, with the ten largest covering roughly 3.5%. The clonotype was recovered from a female donor with breast cancer. Some clones in this sample may be carry-over from other donors' samples. The sequencing sample was made of axillary lymph node tissue. The chain is built from TRBV12-3 or TRBV12-4 and TRBJ2-1, with 9 bases aligning to TRBD2. CDR3 amino acids: CASRPGLAHDEQFF. For the CDR3, the DNA is TGTGCCAGCAGGCCGGGACTAGCACACGATGAGCAGTTCTTC.